This T cell receptor beta chain is from a study of graft-versus-host responses after intestinal transplantation. Points from the study as a whole: An association linked early post-transplant HvG declines with peak circulating GvH clone levels. Recipient marrow showed GvH clones, some seen first in ileum or blood. In patients with graft-donor T cell macrochimerism, allograft graft-versus-host to host-versus-graft clonal ratios were high.

The ends lost 4 bases at V and 2 bases at J; junction bases unmatched: 4. This CDR3 contains 14 residues. CDR1 SQVTM and CDR2 ANQGSEA come from the germline V gene. The authors processed graft tissue to release intraepithelial and lamina propria lymphocytes. Concerning this clone: The antigen is undetermined.

Sequencing was performed with immunoSEQ multiplex PCR; in TCRdb, only in-frame clones are kept and a portion is missing. Of about 12,000 clones listed, over 65% are singletons. The TCR comes from a human patient who received an intestinal transplant, so some T cells may come from the graft donor. V is TRBV29-1 and J is TRBJ2-1; TRBD2 matches at 8 bases. The starting material was ileum tissue, obtained 142 days after intestinal transplantation. CDR3 in amino acids: CSVAGGEPYNEQFF. DNA for the CDR3: TGCAGCGTTGCGGGAGGGGAGCCCTACAATGAGCAGTTCTTC.